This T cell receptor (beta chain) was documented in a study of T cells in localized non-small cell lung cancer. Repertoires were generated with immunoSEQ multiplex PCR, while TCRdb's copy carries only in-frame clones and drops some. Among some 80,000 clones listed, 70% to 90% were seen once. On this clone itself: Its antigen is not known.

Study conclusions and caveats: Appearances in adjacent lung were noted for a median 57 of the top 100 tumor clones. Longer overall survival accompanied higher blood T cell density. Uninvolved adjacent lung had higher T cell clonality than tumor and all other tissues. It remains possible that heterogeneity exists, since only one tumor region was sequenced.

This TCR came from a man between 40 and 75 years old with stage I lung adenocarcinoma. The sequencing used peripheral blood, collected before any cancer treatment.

The DNA for the CDR3 is TGTGCCAGCAGGCCTACAGGGCACCCTGAAGCTTTCTTT. Translation: CASRPTGHPEAFF. The V call is TRBV6-6, the J call TRBJ1-1; D is perhaps TRBD1 (6 bases). The CDR3 consists of 13 residues. Germline lookup yields CDR1 MNHNY and CDR2 SVGAGI (reference sequence). V was clipped by 6 bases and J by 6 bases, with 14 bases between them.